This T cell receptor beta chain stems from a study of cytomegalovirus exposure and HLA in healthy donors. Study-wide results and limits: In a later analysis, compared with equally common non-associated chains, HLA-associated beta chains were more expanded. Reportedly, diagnosis of cytomegalovirus status by the classifier showed high specificity and sensitivity. The later analysis indicated that the majority of CMV-associated TCR beta chains appeared HLA-restricted.

With respect to this clone: No antigen is known for it.

This CDR3 has 17 residues. The primer mix had 60 Vbeta and 13 Jbeta primers. The repertoire was sequenced with immunoSEQ multiplex PCR; TCRdb's copy has only in-frame clones and lacks some. Of over 100,000 clones in the sample, just under 90% were seen once. The sequence derives from a woman aged 25 to 39 in good health and CMV-seronegative. The rearrangement links TRBV1 to TRBJ1-1; the table's D call, TRBD1, has no DNA check behind it. TRBV1 is a pseudogene segment. The sequencing sample was made of PBMCs. For the CDR3, the DNA is TGCACCAGCAGCCAAGATCGGACAGACCTTCCGGACACTGAAGCTTTCTTT. Translation gives CTSSQDRTDLPDTEAFF.